Below, 26 T cell receptor beta chains from the same sample are listed, as sequenced in a study of blood T cell repertoires in COVID-19. Generated by immunoSEQ multiplex PCR, the TCRdb table keeps only in-frame clones and is missing some. The top ten clones hold about 4% of a sample with roughly 320,000 clones, around 84% of them seen once. Sequencing was done on a sample of PBMCs or T cells enriched from blood (not recorded which). These receptors were obtained from a man younger than 40 who had recovered from COVID-19.

This rearrangement joins TRBV3-1 (or the pseudogene TRBV3-2) to TRBJ1-5; D is possibly TRBD1 (6 bases). This CDR3 has 13 amino acids. The V end was cut by 3 bases, the J end by 4 bases, with 7 bases between. Germline V CDR1 and CDR2: LGHDT, YNNKEL (reference sequence). CDR3 protein: CASSHTGNQPQHF. CDR3 in DNA: TGTGCCAGCAGCCATACAGGGAATCAGCCCCAGCATTTT.

The chain combines TRBV12-5 with TRBJ1-4; TRBD1 agrees at 7 bases. The CDR3 is 15 residues long. The V and J ends lost 5 bases and 3 bases, in that order; junction bases with no gene match: 6. The germline V gene has CDR1 LGHNT and CDR2 FRNRAP. The CDR3 is CASGKTGVANEKLFF. Here the CDR3 DNA reads TGTGCTAGTGGTAAAACAGGGGTGGCTAATGAAAAACTGTTTTTT.

The chain couples TRBV10-3 to TRBJ2-3, with D perhaps TRBD1 (6 bases). Germline CDR1 reads ENHRY; CDR2 reads SYGVKD. Trimming removed 6 bases at V and 1 base at J, with 14 bases between. The CDR3 runs 15 residues. This chain's CDR3 is CAISSGVSGTDTQYF. The CDR3 region has the DNA TGTGCCATCAGCTCAGGGGTTAGTGGCACAGATACGCAGTATTTT.

This clone was observed a single time. The chain combines TRBV5-1 with TRBJ2-2, with 8 bases aligning to TRBD1. CDR1 is SGHRS and CDR2 is YFSETQ in the germline V gene. The CDR3 loop spans 14 amino acids. With V trimmed by 4 bases and J by 6 bases, 5 bases remained unmatched. In DNA form, the CDR3 reads TGCGCCAGCAGCCCGGACAGGGCGGCCGGGGAGCTGTTTTTT. It encodes CASSPDRAAGELFF.

The chain is built from TRBV2 and TRBJ1-5; 8 bases fit TRBD1. Trimming cost V 6 bases and J 1 base; bases outside gene matches: 8. There are 16 residues in the CDR3. Germline assignment: CDR1 SNHLY and CDR2 FYNNEI. The CDR3 nucleotides are TGTGCCAGCAGAATAGGACAGGGATTAAGCAATCAGCCCCAGCATTTT. This translates into CASRIGQGLSNQPQHF.

The chain links TRBV19 to TRBJ2-7, with D perhaps TRBD2 (5 bases). The germline CDR1 and CDR2 sequences are LNHDA and SQIVND (reference sequence). V was clipped by 4 bases and J by 0 bases, with 13 bases between them. This CDR3 is 15 amino acids long. The CDR3 loop is CASSTGFPSSYEQYF. The CDR3 DNA sequence: TGTGCCAGTAGTACGGGATTTCCGAGCTCCTACGAGCAGTACTTC.

The rearrangement uses TRBV21-1 and TRBJ2-7; the table calls TRBD2, which could not be checked here. TRBV21-1 is an annotated pseudogene. The CDR3 extends over 16 amino acids. This CDR3 is CASSFLGSSTSYEQYF. The CDR3 DNA follows: TGTGCCAGCAGCTTTCTCGGGTCCTCAACTTCCTACGAGCAGTACTTC.

The J gene is TRBJ1-5, the V gene TRBV9; the D gene is possibly TRBD1 (6 bases). The V and J ends lost 0 bases and 10 bases respectively, with 17 bases between them. Germline-derived CDR1 and CDR2 are SGDLS and YYNGEE. The CDR3 covers 15 residues. The CDR3 DNA sequence: TGTGCCAGCAGCGTAGGGGCAGGGGAGACGAATCCCCAGCATTTT. It codes for CASSVGAGETNPQHF.

In its sample, this clone was seen a few times. The chain combines TRBV3-1 (or the pseudogene TRBV3-2) with TRBJ2-7; 8 nucleotides match TRBD1. Germline V gives CDR1 LGHDT, CDR2 YNNKEL (reference sequence). Trimming cost V 1 base and J 3 bases; bases outside gene matches: 5. The CDR3 sequence is 15 residues long. For the CDR3, the DNA is TGTGCCAGCAGCCAAGGGGACAGGAGATTCTACGAGCAGTACTTC. Amino acids: CASSQGDRRFYEQYF.

The rearrangement uses TRBV19 and TRBJ2-2, with TRBD2 matching 12 bases. V shed 4 bases, J shed 4 bases, and the junction held 10 bases outside the gene matches. Germline CDR1 LNHDA, CDR2 SQIVND (reference sequence). The CDR3 length is 18 residues. The CDR3 here is CASSTGLAGGPSTGELFF. The CDR3 nucleotides read TGTGCCAGTAGTACCGGGCTAGCGGGAGGGCCAAGCACCGGGGAGCTGTTTTTT.

The chain recombines TRBV28 with TRBJ1-6; D ambiguous. Trimming cost V 7 bases and J 1 base, with 8 bases left between them. Germline loops: CDR1 MDHEN, CDR2 SYDVKM. The CDR3 sequence is 14 residues long. The CDR3 coding sequence is TGTGCCAGCACCGGAGGATCCTATAATTCACCCCTCCACTTT. Its translation is CASTGGSYNSPLHF.

This clone was picked up many times. The chain employs TRBV9 and TRBJ1-1; D gene unclear. CDR3 length: 12 amino acids. Germline V gene data show CDR1 as SGDLS and CDR2 as YYNGEE. V was cut by 0 bases and J by 11 bases, with 11 bases left in between. The CDR3 sequence is CASSVERGTAFF. Written as DNA, the CDR3 is TGTGCCAGCAGCGTAGAACGGGGTACGGCTTTCTTT.

This rearrangement joins TRBV12-3 or TRBV12-4 to TRBJ2-2; maybe TRBD2 (5 bases). The CDR3 runs 11 residues. The DNA of the CDR3 is TGTGCTTACGGGGACACCGGGGAGCTGTTTTTT. Translating gives CAYGDTGELFF.

The V gene is TRBV6-1, the J gene TRBJ1-4; 11 bases line up with TRBD1. The V gene's germline CDR1 is MNHNS and CDR2 SASEGT. The V and J ends lost 4 bases and 5 bases, in that order; junction bases with no gene match: 12. The CDR3 sequence is 18 residues long. CDR3 DNA sequence: TGTGCCAGCAGTGGGACAGGGGGCGGGTGGGGATGGAATGAAAAACTGTTTTTT. Its translation: CASSGTGGGWGWNEKLFF.

The chain carries TRBV15 and TRBJ1-2, with 9 bases identical to TRBD1. The CDR3 runs to 14 residues. CDR1 is LNHNV, CDR2 YYDKDF, per germline (reference sequence). V was pared by 0 bases and J by 8 bases, with 4 bases of the junction left unmatched. Here the CDR3 reads CATSRETGGWGYTF. The CDR3, as DNA: TGTGCCACCAGCAGAGAGACAGGGGGATGGGGCTACACCTTC. Variable domain in full (rest from reference TRBV15 and TRBJ1-2): DAMVIQNPRYQVTQFGKPVTLSCSQTLNHNVMYWYQQKSSQAPKLLFHYYDKDFNNEADTPDNFQSRRPNTSFCFLDIRSPGLGDTAMYLCATSRETGGWGYTFGSGTRLTVV.

This chain connects TRBV6-4 to TRBJ1-6; TRBD1 agrees at 10 bases. The CDR3 has 15 residues. Germline V gives CDR1 MRHNA, CDR2 SNTAGT. Trimming cost V 6 bases and J 10 bases; bases outside gene matches: 9. CDR3 region: CASRDRDRGGSPLHF. The CDR3, as DNA: TGTGCCAGCAGAGACCGGGACAGGGGTGGGTCACCCCTCCACTTT.

The chain carries TRBV10-3 and TRBJ1-5; 8 bases fit TRBD1. This CDR3 spans 19 amino acids. The germline CDR1 and CDR2 sequences are ENHRY and SYGVKD. V was clipped by 6 bases and J by 3 bases; unmatched bases: 19. This CDR3 is CAISPHGQGTPPNNQPQHF. The CDR3 DNA follows: TGTGCCATCAGCCCTCACGGACAGGGAACCCCCCCCAACAATCAGCCCCAGCATTTT.

This chain connects TRBV2 to TRBJ1-5; 9 positions match TRBD1. In germline, CDR1 is SNHLY, CDR2 FYNNEI. J was trimmed by 2 bases and V by 3 bases; bases with no gene match: 2. CDR3 length equals 15 residues. The CDR3 nucleotides are TGTGCCAGCAGTGACTGGACAGGGGGCAATCAGCCCCAGCATTTT. The encoded protein is CASSDWTGGNQPQHF.

The chain uses TRBV20-1 and TRBJ1-5; a possible D gene is TRBD1 (6 bases). The CDR3 is made up of 13 amino acids. The germline gives CDR1 DFQATT, CDR2 SNEGSKA (reference sequence). Trimming cost V 6 bases and J 5 bases, with 14 bases left between them. CDR3 protein: CSASGQRYQPQHF. CDR3 bases: TGCAGTGCCAGTGGACAGCGCTATCAGCCCCAGCATTTT.

This clone was counted a single time. The chain couples TRBV19 to TRBJ2-6, with 7 nucleotides matching TRBD1. CDR3 length equals 13 residues. CDR1 and CDR2 from the germline V gene are LNHDA and SQIVND (reference sequence). The CDR3 loop reads CATGNSGANVLTF. DNA of the CDR3: TGTGCGACAGGGAACTCTGGGGCCAACGTCCTGACTTTC.

The V call is TRBV30, the J call TRBJ2-7; a weak D match, TRBD1 (5 bases). This CDR3 has 14 amino acids. Germline CDR1 GTSNPN, CDR2 SVGIG (reference sequence). The ends were cut back, 3 bases at V and 7 bases at J, with 19 bases in the middle. The CDR3 DNA is TGTGCCTGGAGCGCCGCAGGGTGGGCCGGGGAGCAGTACTTC. Its protein is CAWSAAGWAGEQYF.

In its sample, this clone was seen a few times. CDR3 DNA: TGTGCCACCAGCAGAGATAGCCCGGGGGGTTACAATCAGCCCCAGCATTTT. Translated, it gives CATSRDSPGGYNQPQHF. The gene calls are TRBV15 and TRBJ1-5, with D tentatively TRBD1 (5 bases). This CDR3 is 17 amino acids long. Germline assignment: CDR1 LNHNV and CDR2 YYDKDF (reference sequence). The V gene lost 0 bases and the J gene lost 3 bases, with 15 bases spanning the gap.

This chain connects TRBV3-1 (or the pseudogene TRBV3-2) to TRBJ1-1; the D is unclear. Germline V gene data show CDR1 as LGHDT and CDR2 as YNNKEL (reference sequence). The CDR3 is 15 residues long. Trimming shortened V by 1 base and J by 1 base, and 10 bases separated the two germline ends. The CDR3 is CASSQGQAANTEAFF. CDR3 nucleotides: TGTGCCAGCAGCCAAGGGCAGGCAGCGAACACTGAAGCTTTCTTT.

The chain links TRBV5-1 to TRBJ2-2; 10 bases agree with TRBD2. The CDR3 length is 15 residues. V lost 1 base, J lost 7 bases, and 4 bases stayed unmatched. Germline CDR1 SGHRS, CDR2 YFSETQ. Written as DNA, the CDR3 is TGCGCCAGCAGCTTGCTAGCGGGAGCTGGCGGGGAGCTGTTTTTT. Protein: CASSLLAGAGGELFF.

This chain joins TRBV23-1 and TRBJ2-5; 9 bases match TRBD1. TRBV23-1 qualifies as an ORF whose function is uncertain. There are 12 residues in the CDR3. V dropped 6 bases and J dropped 6; count of bases not matched to a gene: 2. DNA for the CDR3: TGCGCCAGCAGAGGACAGGGGAAGACCCAGTACTTC. This encodes CASRGQGKTQYF.

The rearrangement joins TRBV30 to TRBJ1-2, with a weak D call TRBD1 (6 bases). The germline V gene encodes CDR1 GTSNPN and CDR2 SVGIG (reference sequence). Trimming took 2 bases from V and 7 from J, leaving 8 bases between them. This CDR3 region has 11 residues. DNA of the CDR3: TGTGCCTGGAGTTTAGGGGGTGGCTACACCTTC. It translates to CAWSLGGGYTF.